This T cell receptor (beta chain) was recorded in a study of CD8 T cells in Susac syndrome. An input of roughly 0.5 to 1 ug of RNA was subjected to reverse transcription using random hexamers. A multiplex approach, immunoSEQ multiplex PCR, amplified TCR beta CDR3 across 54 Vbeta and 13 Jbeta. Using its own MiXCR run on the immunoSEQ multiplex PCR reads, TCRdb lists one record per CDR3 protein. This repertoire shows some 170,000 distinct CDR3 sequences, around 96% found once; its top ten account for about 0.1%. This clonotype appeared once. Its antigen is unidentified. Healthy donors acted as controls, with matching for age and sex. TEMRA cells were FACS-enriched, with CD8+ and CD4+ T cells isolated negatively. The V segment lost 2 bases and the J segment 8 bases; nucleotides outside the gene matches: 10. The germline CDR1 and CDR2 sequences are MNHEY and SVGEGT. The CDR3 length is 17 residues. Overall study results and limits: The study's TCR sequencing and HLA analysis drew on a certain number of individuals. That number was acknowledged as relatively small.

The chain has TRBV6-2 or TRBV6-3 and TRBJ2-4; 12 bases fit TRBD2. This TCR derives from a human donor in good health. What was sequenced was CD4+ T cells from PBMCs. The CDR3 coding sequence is TGTGCCAGCAGTTACCCGAGGACTAGCGGGATGGTCCACATTCAGTACTTC. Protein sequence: CASSYPRTSGMVHIQYF.